The T cell receptor (beta chain) described here comes from a study of prognosis after radiotherapy for stage I lung cancer. About the study: From April 2018 through early 2019, patients with stage I non-small cell lung cancer were enrolled.

Two separate time points each saw a draw of roughly 6 milliliters of peripheral blood. Study-wide points: Patients who went on to get distant metastases had lower Shannon entropy after stereotactic body radiation therapy.

The table lists this clonotype with many counts. Its antigen is still unknown. Using two-round multiplex PCR, the authors amplified TCR beta CDR3 from genomic DNA. First-round PCR amplification was performed with primers specific to each TRBV and TRBJ gene. TCRdb independently ran MiXCR on the multiplex PCR reads; one entry per CDR3 protein. The top ten hold around a quarter of the sample, which has 13,000 or so distinct CDR3 sequences, around 50% seen once. This sequence was found in a donor over 45 with non-small cell lung cancer. The sequencing here drew on PBMCs, taken before or after stereotactic body radiation therapy (not recorded which).

This chain's CDR3 is CASTKWRVPDTEAFF. The CDR3 DNA reads TGTGCCAGCACTAAATGGAGGGTGCCGGACACTGAAGCTTTCTTT. The chain employs TRBV6-1 and TRBJ1-1; no clear D gene. CDR3 length equals 15 residues. Trimming stripped 7 bases from V and 3 bases from J, with 18 bases between. In germline, CDR1 is MNHNS, CDR2 SASEGT.